These 26 T cell receptor beta chains came from one sample sequenced in a study of shared clonotypes between healthy human individuals. CD45RO-negative cells were positively selected for CCR7, leaving out terminally differentiated effector memory CD45RA+ cells. Sequencing was performed with immunoSEQ multiplex PCR; in TCRdb, only in-frame clones are kept and a portion is missing. Here the sample spans about 680,000 clones, about 90% being singletons. The specimen sequenced was naive CD8+ T cells sorted from blood. Source of these receptors: a man aged 30-40 years in good health.

This clone was recorded only once. V and J are TRBV5-5 and TRBJ1-1, with D perhaps matching TRBD1 (5 bases). Germline CDR1 and CDR2: SGHKS and YYEKEE (reference sequence). V was pared by 5 bases and J by 4 bases, with 15 bases between. The CDR3 is 14 amino acids. The CDR3 loop is CASRPQEGSTEAFF. The CDR3 DNA reads TGTGCCAGCAGACCACAGGAGGGGAGCACTGAAGCTTTCTTT.

The V gene is TRBV7-6, the J gene TRBJ2-7; TRBD1 matches 10 bases. Per the germline V gene, CDR1 is SGHVS and CDR2 is FNYEAQ. This CDR3 comprises 15 residues. The J segment lost 0 bases and the V segment lost 5 bases, leaving 4 bases of the junction unmatched. The CDR3 nucleotides read TGTGCCAGCAGCCACCGGGACAGGGGCTCCTACGAGCAGTACTTC. Amino acids: CASSHRDRGSYEQYF.

The chain has TRBV13 and TRBJ2-1, with D maybe TRBD2 (6 bases). Germline CDR1 and CDR2: PRHDT and FYEKMQ (reference sequence). This CDR3 is 14 amino acids long. The V and J ends lost 4 bases and 2 bases respectively, with 9 bases between them. CDR3: CASSSRTTYNEQFF. In DNA form, the CDR3 reads TGTGCCAGCAGCTCGAGGACTACCTACAATGAGCAGTTCTTC.

V and J are TRBV29-1 and TRBJ2-1; perhaps TRBD2 as D (5 bases). CDR3 length: 15 residues. Trimming pared 0 bases from V and 6 bases from J, leaving 15 bases between. Germline V gene data show CDR1 as SQVTM and CDR2 as ANQGSEA. The CDR3 protein is CSVEDFGRAGNEQFF. CDR3 in DNA: TGCAGCGTTGAAGACTTCGGTCGGGCGGGCAATGAGCAGTTCTTC.

This CDR3 reads CASLLGLSGYTF. The DNA for the CDR3 is TGTGCCTCCCTACTGGGCCTCTCCGGCTACACCTTC. The chain recombines TRBV6-6 with TRBJ1-2; the D is unclear. This CDR3 is built from 12 residues. V gave up 11 bases and J gave up 8 bases, with 18 bases separating them. Germline V gene lookup returns CDR1 MNHNY and CDR2 SVGAGI (reference sequence).

CDR3 sequence (DNA): TGTGCCAGCAGGCCCGGTCAGTCAAACATTCAGTACTTC. Encoded protein: CASRPGQSNIQYF. The chain links TRBV2 to TRBJ2-4; D is ambiguous. Germline CDR1 and CDR2: SNHLY and FYNNEI. There are 13 residues in the CDR3. Trimming removed 6 bases from V and 6 bases from J, with 12 bases in between.

The chain employs TRBV10-3 and TRBJ1-1, with no clear D. Germline CDR1 reads ENHRY; CDR2 reads SYGVKD. The V gene lost 3 bases and the J gene lost 0 bases, with 5 bases spanning the gap. There are 13 residues in the CDR3. The DNA for the CDR3 is TGTGCCATCAGTGAACTCTTGAACACTGAAGCTTTCTTT. This encodes CAISELLNTEAFF.

This chain joins TRBV7-6 and TRBJ2-7, with 7 bases that match TRBD1. This CDR3 region has 16 residues. CDR1 and CDR2 from the germline V gene are SGHVS and FNYEAQ. Trimming cost V 4 bases and J 3 bases; bases outside gene matches: 12. CDR3 sequence: CASSSSQGMEVYEQYF. The CDR3 DNA sequence: TGTGCCAGCAGCTCATCACAGGGGATGGAAGTCTACGAGCAGTACTTC.

With regard to this clone: The sample holds other DNA sequences that translate to the same CDR3. The chain recombines TRBV6-1 with TRBJ2-7; the match to TRBD1 covers 7 bases. The V gene end was trimmed by 5 bases and the J gene end by 1 base; junction bases not matched to a gene: 2. The CDR3 sequence is 13 residues long. CDR1 is MNHNS, CDR2 SASEGT, per germline. The CDR3 sequence: CASSHRGSYEQYF. DNA of the CDR3: TGTGCCAGCAGTCACAGGGGATCCTACGAGCAGTACTTC.

V and J are TRBV4-1 and TRBJ2-3, with TRBD2 matching over 10 bases. The CDR3 is 16 residues long. The J segment lost 2 bases and the V segment lost 3 bases, leaving 5 bases of the junction unmatched. Germline CDR1 MGHRA, CDR2 YSYEKL. The CDR3 nucleotides read TGCGCCAGCAGCCACTCACTAGCGGGGAACACAGATACGCAGTATTTT. It yields the protein CASSHSLAGNTDTQYF.

The J gene is TRBJ2-3, the V gene TRBV27, with D possibly called TRBD1 or TRBD2 (6 bases each). CDR1 and CDR2 from the germline V gene are MNHEY and SMNVEV (reference sequence). Trimming removed 11 bases at V and 2 bases at J, with 14 bases between. This CDR3 region has 13 residues. CDR3 residues: CAAKRGLTDTQYF. Written as DNA, the CDR3 is TGTGCCGCCAAACGGGGGCTCACAGATACGCAGTATTTT.

The chain couples TRBV7-8 to TRBJ2-1; maybe TRBD1 (5 bases). Germline V gives CDR1 SGHVS, CDR2 FQNEAQ. The V gene lost 2 bases and the J gene lost 4 bases, with 12 bases spanning the gap. This CDR3 is built from 15 residues. CDR3 amino acids: CASSLPGAAYNEQFF. The DNA of the CDR3 is TGTGCCAGCAGCTTACCTGGGGCTGCATACAATGAGCAGTTCTTC.

The rearrangement joins TRBV29-1 to TRBJ2-7, with D hard to call. Germline V lookup: CDR1 SQVTM, CDR2 ANQGSEA. Trimming left V 1 base short and J 6 bases short, with 13 bases between. This CDR3 is built from 13 residues. This CDR3 is CSVEGAGLTEQYF. CDR3 sequence (DNA): TGCAGCGTTGAAGGCGCCGGGCTAACCGAGCAGTACTTC.

The chain couples TRBV19 to TRBJ2-7; TRBD1 agrees at 9 bases. The trim removed 5 bases at V and 7 bases at J, leaving 12 bases unmatched. This CDR3 contains 15 residues. Germline assignment: CDR1 LNHDA and CDR2 SQIVND (reference sequence). The CDR3 DNA reads TGTGCCAGTAGTCAAACCGGGACAGGGTATCAGGAGCAGTACTTC. It translates to CASSQTGTGYQEQYF.

The J gene is TRBJ2-7, the V gene TRBV19; 10 bases fit TRBD2. V shed 5 bases and J 2 bases; nucleotides not matched to a gene: 9. This CDR3 comprises 16 residues. Germline CDR1 and CDR2: LNHDA and SQIVND (reference sequence). The CDR3 nucleotides are TGTGCCAGTAGTGCCGGAGCGGGAGGGCCCCCCTACGAGCAGTACTTC. Amino acids: CASSAGAGGPPYEQYF. The whole variable domain, remainder taken from reference TRBV19 and TRBJ2-7, is DGGITQSPKYLFRKEGQNVTLSCEQNLNHDAMYWYRQDPGQGLRLIYYSQIVNDFQKGDIAEGYSVSREKKESFPLTVTSAQKNPTAFYLCASSAGAGGPPYEQYFGPGTRLTVT.

The rearrangement uses TRBV11-2 and TRBJ1-5; 7 nucleotides align to TRBD1. Germline V gene sequence: CDR1 SGHAT, CDR2 FQNNGV. The CDR3 consists of 14 residues. After removal of 4 bases from V and 3 bases from J, the junction contained 3 bases not matched to a gene. Written as DNA, the CDR3 is TGTGCCAGCAGCTGGGGGACAGTCAATCAGCCCCAGCATTTT. Translated, it gives CASSWGTVNQPQHF.

The chain couples TRBV19 to TRBJ2-1; either TRBD1 or TRBD2 may supply D (5 bases each). Germline V gene data show CDR1 as LNHDA and CDR2 as SQIVND (reference sequence). CDR3 length: 19 residues. With 6 bases removed from V and 5 bases from J, the gap between germline ends came to 29 bases. In DNA form, the CDR3 reads TGTGCCAGTAGAGGCCCAGGGAGAGAGGCCGATGTAGGTCACAATGAGCAGTTCTTC. Protein sequence: CASRGPGREADVGHNEQFF.

The V gene is TRBV2, the J gene TRBJ2-3; no clear D gene. Trimming shortened V by 8 bases and J by 7 bases, and 7 bases separated the two germline ends. Germline loops: CDR1 SNHLY, CDR2 FYNNEI. This CDR3 has 10 residues. The CDR3 DNA is TGTGCCAGCGTCGGATATACGCAGTATTTT. Protein: CASVGYTQYF.

The rearrangement joins TRBV2 to TRBJ2-2, with TRBD2 matching 11 bases. CDR1 is SNHLY and CDR2 is FYNNEI in the germline V gene. The CDR3 is 14 residues long. Trimming removed 10 bases from V and 6 bases from J; junction bases left unmatched: 7. Here the CDR3 reads CAKGLAETPGELFF. Here the CDR3 DNA reads TGTGCCAAGGGACTAGCGGAGACCCCCGGGGAGCTGTTTTTT. Based on the CDR3 plus reference TRBV2 and TRBJ2-2, the full variable domain is EPEVTQTPSHQVTQMGQEVILRCVPISNHLYFYWYRQILGQKVEFLVSFYNNEISEKSEIFDDQFSVERPDGSNFTLKIRSTKLEDSAMYFCAKGLAETPGELFFGEGSRLTVL.

The chain joins TRBV5-4 to TRBJ2-3; D is undetermined. With 2 bases removed from V and 0 bases from J, the gap between germline ends came to 7 bases. The CDR3 runs 14 residues. CDR1 and CDR2 (germline): SGHNT, YYREEE (reference sequence). CDR3 amino acids: CASSFPPSTDTQYF. The CDR3 nucleotides read TGTGCCAGCAGCTTCCCCCCTAGCACAGATACGCAGTATTTT.

The genes are TRBV5-1 and TRBJ2-7; D is possibly TRBD1 (6 bases). V was clipped by 2 bases and J by 2 bases, with 23 bases between them. There are 18 residues in the CDR3. The germline gives CDR1 SGHRS, CDR2 YFSETQ. The CDR3 coding sequence is TGCGCCAGCAGCTTTATCCCACAGGGAGTACAGAGGACCTACGAGCAGTACTTC. Translated: CASSFIPQGVQRTYEQYF.

This clone was found once. The chain recombines TRBV27 with TRBJ2-7; the D gene is possibly TRBD2 (5 bases). Trimming shortened V by 5 bases and J by 3 bases, and 17 bases separated the two germline ends. Per the germline V gene, CDR1 is MNHEY and CDR2 is SMNVEV (reference sequence). CDR3 length: 15 amino acids. CDR3 nucleotides: TGTGCCAGCAGTCCCCATTGGTACGGGGACTACGAGCAGTACTTC. It specifies CASSPHWYGDYEQYF.

For this clone: Within the sample, other DNA sequences also encode this same CDR3. The chain carries TRBV7-2 and TRBJ2-7, with D unclear. This CDR3 contains 11 residues. Germline V gene data show CDR1 as SGHTA and CDR2 as FQGNSA. Trimming stripped 5 bases from V and 1 base from J, with 3 bases between. The CDR3 DNA reads TGTGCCAGCAGCGAGTCCTACGAGCAGTACTTC. Protein product: CASSESYEQYF.

The V and J genes are TRBV9 and TRBJ2-7; 9 bases line up with TRBD2. Germline values: CDR1 SGDLS, CDR2 YYNGEE. With 4 bases clipped from V and 5 bases from J, the junction kept 10 bases outside the gene matches. The CDR3 runs to 15 residues. This CDR3 is CASSRGGTSPHEQYF. For the CDR3, the DNA is TGTGCCAGCAGCCGCGGAGGGACTAGCCCCCACGAGCAGTACTTC.

The V and J genes are TRBV29-1 and TRBJ2-1; 10 bases fit TRBD2. Unmatched junction bases numbered 8, after V lost 2 bases and J lost 7 bases. From germline, CDR1 is SQVTM and CDR2 ANQGSEA. The CDR3 covers 15 residues. CDR3: CSVESSGSPGNEQFF. The DNA for the CDR3 is TGCAGCGTTGAATCTAGCGGGAGTCCTGGAAATGAGCAGTTCTTC.

The rearrangement joins TRBV2 to TRBJ2-1; D is undetermined. The V gene's germline CDR1 is SNHLY and CDR2 FYNNEI. The CDR3 sequence is 10 residues long. V was shortened by 7 bases and J by 6 bases, with 4 bases between the two germline ends. The CDR3 region has the DNA TGTGCCAGCAAATTCAATGAGCAGTTCTTC. Its translation is CASKFNEQFF.